Only one count was recorded for the clone carrying this T cell receptor beta chain. The antigen is not known. The source of the sample is a study of HIV-infected patients and healthy controls. The repertoire came from unfractionated whole blood and reflected all unsorted peripheral T cells. Broader study findings: Healthy controls shared more CDR3 sequences between individuals than HIV-infected patients did.

The CDR3 extends over 13 amino acids. Reverse transcription used 450 to 500 ng RNA and constant-region primers for alpha and beta. Using multiplexing indices, alpha and beta chain libraries were generated apart by chain-specific third strand synthesis. TCRdb re-analysed the 5' RACE reads in MiXCR, keeping a single row per CDR3 protein. The profile shows about 14,000 distinct CDR3 sequences, about 10% of them singletons. Sequenced material: blood. The clonotype was recovered from an adult in good health. The chain couples TRBV21-1 to TRBJ2-7; TRBD1 reflects the table's D call only, with no check against the DNA. TRBV21-1 is marked as a pseudogene. The CDR3 loop reads CAGSGTGNYEHYF. The CDR3, as DNA: TGTGCCGGCTCCGGGACAGGTAACTACGAGCATTACTTC.